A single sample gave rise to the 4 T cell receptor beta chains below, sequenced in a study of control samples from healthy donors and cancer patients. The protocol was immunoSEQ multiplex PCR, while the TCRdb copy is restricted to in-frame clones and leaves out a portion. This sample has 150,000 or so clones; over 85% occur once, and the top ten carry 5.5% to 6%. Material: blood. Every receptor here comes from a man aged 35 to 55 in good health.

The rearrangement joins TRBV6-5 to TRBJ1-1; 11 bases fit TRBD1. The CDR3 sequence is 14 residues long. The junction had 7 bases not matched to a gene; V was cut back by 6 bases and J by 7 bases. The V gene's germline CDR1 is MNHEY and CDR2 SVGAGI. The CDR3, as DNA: TGTGCCAGCAGGCTAGGGACAGGGGGTGGTGAAGCTTTCTTT. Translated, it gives CASRLGTGGGEAFF.

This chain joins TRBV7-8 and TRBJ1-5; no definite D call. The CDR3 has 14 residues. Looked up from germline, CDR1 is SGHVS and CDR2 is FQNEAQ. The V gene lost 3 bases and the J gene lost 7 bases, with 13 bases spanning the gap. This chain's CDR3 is CASSFPAGSQPQHF. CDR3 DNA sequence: TGTGCCAGCAGCTTTCCCGCCGGGTCCCAGCCCCAGCATTTT. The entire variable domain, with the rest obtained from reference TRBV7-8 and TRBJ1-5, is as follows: GAGVSQSPRYKVAKRGQDVALRCDPISGHVSLFWYQQALGQGPEFLTYFQNEAQLDKSGLPSDRFFAERPEGSVSTLKIQRTQQEDSAVYLCASSFPAGSQPQHFGDGTRLSIL.

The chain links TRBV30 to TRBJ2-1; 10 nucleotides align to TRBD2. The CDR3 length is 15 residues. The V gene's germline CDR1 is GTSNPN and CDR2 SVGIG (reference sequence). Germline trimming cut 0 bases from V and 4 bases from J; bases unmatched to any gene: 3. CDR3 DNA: TGTGCCTGGAGTGTAGGGACTAGCGAGTACAATGAGCAGTTCTTC. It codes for CAWSVGTSEYNEQFF.

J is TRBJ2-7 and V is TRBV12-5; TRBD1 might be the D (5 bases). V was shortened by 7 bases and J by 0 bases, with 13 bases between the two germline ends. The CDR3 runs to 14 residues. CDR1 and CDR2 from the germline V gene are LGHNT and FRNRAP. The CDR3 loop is CASASTVSSYEQYF. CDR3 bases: TGTGCTAGTGCCTCGACAGTAAGCTCCTACGAGCAGTACTTC.